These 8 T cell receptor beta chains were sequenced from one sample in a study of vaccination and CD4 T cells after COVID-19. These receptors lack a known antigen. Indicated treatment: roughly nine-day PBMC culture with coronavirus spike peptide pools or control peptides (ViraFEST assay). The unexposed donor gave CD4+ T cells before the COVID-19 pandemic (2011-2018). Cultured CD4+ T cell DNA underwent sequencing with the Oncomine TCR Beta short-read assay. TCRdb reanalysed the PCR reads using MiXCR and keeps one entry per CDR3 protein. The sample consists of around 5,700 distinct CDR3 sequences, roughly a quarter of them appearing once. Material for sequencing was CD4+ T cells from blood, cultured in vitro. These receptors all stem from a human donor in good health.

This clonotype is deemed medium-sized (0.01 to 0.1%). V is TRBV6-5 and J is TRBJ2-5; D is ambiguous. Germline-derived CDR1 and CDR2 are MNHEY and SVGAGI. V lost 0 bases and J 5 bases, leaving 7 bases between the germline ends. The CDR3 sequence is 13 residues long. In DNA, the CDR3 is TGTGCCAGCAGTTACTCGATAGGGGAGACCCAGTACTTC. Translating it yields CASSYSIGETQYF.

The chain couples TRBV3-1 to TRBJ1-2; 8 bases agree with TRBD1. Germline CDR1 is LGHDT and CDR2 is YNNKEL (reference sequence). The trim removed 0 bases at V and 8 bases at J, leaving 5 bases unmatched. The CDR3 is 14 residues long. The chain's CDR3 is CASSQDQGAGGYTF. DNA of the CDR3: TGTGCCAGCAGCCAAGATCAGGGGGCGGGGGGCTACACCTTC.

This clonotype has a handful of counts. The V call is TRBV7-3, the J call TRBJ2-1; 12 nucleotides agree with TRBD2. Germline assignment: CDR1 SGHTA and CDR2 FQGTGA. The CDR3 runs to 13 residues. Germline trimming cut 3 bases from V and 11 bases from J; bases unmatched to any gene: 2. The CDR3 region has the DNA TGTGCCAGCAGCTTTCTAGCGGGGGGGCAGCAGTTCTTC. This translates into CASSFLAGGQQFF.

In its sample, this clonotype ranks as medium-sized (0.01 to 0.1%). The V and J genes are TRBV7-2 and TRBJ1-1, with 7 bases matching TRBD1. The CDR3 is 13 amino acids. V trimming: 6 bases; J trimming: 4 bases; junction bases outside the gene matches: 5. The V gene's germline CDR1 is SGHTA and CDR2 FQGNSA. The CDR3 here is CASRIAGGTEAFF. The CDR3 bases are TGTGCCAGCAGGATAGCAGGGGGCACTGAAGCTTTCTTT.

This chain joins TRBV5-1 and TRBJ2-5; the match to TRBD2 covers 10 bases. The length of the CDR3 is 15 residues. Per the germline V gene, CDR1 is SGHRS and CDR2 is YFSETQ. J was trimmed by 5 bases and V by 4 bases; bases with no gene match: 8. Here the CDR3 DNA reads TGCGCCAGCAGCACCCAGCGGGGGGGCCGCGAGACCCAGTACTTC. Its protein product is CASSTQRGGRETQYF.

The CDR3 reads CASSEGGRNTGELFF. The CDR3 DNA follows: TGTGCCAGCAGTGAAGGGGGTAGGAACACCGGGGAGCTGTTTTTT. The chain recombines TRBV6-1 with TRBJ2-2; D remains ambiguous. Looked up from germline, CDR1 is MNHNS and CDR2 is SASEGT. Deletions cut 1 base from V and 1 base from J, with 7 bases between. CDR3 size: 15 residues.

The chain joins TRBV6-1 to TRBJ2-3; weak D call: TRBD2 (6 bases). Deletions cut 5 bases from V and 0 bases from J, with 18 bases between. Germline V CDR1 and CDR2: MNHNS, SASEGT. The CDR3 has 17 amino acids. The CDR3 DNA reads TGTGCCAGCAGTACAGGCATGGGACTTACTAGCACAGATACGCAGTATTTT. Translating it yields CASSTGMGLTSTDTQYF.

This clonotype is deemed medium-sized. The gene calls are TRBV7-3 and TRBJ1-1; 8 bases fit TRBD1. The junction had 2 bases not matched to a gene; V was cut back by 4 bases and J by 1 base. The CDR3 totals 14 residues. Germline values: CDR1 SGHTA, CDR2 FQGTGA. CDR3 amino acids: CASSSQGGNTEAFF. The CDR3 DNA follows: TGTGCCAGCAGCTCACAGGGGGGGAACACTGAAGCTTTCTTT.